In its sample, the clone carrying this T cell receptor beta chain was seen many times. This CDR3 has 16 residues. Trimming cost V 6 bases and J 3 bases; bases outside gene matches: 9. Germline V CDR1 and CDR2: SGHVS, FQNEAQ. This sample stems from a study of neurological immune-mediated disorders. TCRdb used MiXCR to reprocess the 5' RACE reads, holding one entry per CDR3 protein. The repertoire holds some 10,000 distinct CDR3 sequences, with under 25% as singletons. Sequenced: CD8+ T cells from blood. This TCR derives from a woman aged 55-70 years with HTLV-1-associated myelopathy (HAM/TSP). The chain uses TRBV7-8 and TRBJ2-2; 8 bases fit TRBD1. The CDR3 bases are TGTGCCAGCAGTTTACACCAGGGGGCATACACCGGGGAGCTGTTTTTT. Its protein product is CASSLHQGAYTGELFF.